The sequence of this TCR beta chain was determined in a study of CD8+CD57+ T cells in acquired aplastic anemia. The wider study: DNA from sorted CD4+ and CD8+ cells averaged around 3.5 ug. Where healthy donors were concerned, CD4+ cells averaged roughly 11 million reads.

Study outcomes and limitations: Between patients and controls, around 31 CD8+ CDR3 sequences were found in common. Any difference that existed in CD8+ Simpson's diversity between patients and controls was not significant.

This clonotype was counted at least ten times. Antigen specificity is unknown. The germline gives CDR1 MNHEY, CDR2 SMNVEV (reference sequence). This CDR3 is 15 amino acids long. Trimming removed 6 bases at V and 2 bases at J, with 16 bases between. Investigators profiled TCR beta VDJ and CDR3 from genomic DNA template. TCRdb called the reads again in MiXCR, with one record for every CDR3 protein. The profile covers a few hundred thousand distinct CDR3 sequences, with 55% to 70% appearing a single time and approximately 3.8% taken by the ten largest. This chain uses TRBV27 with TRBJ2-5, with unresolved D. The material sequenced was sorted CD4+, CD8+, or CD8+CD57+ T cells (not recorded which) from PBMCs. The clonotype originates from a human donor in good health, serving as a control. CDR3 coding DNA: TGTGCCAGCAGCCAAAGCGAGTACGGGCAAGAGACCCAGTACTTC. Protein product: CASSQSEYGQETQYF.